This T cell receptor (beta chain) comes out of a study of metastatic and nonmetastatic thyroid tumors (TCRdb year 2020). In the study overall: Repertoires were compared across peripheral blood and tumor or nodule tissue samples from malignant and benign thyroid patients.

The germline V gene (reference sequence) sets CDR1 to GTSNPN and CDR2 to SVGIG. The CDR3 goes from the cysteine to the phenylalanine over 13 residues. The read is trimmed to its CDR3 DNA, 39 bases read in frame from base 1. The V end gives up 3 bases and the J end 2 bases, leaving 2 bases in the junction not matched to a gene. No patient had received any treatment before thyroid surgery. The study retrospectively analysed patient clinical samples collected from about 2012 to 2019 using T-cell receptor beta sequencing. Libraries were made using PCR. Sequencing took place on an Illumina HiSeq 4000. High-throughput sequencing was used to profile the TCR beta-chain CDR3 region of each patient. The study's own analysis went as follows. CDR3 differences across clinicopathological groups were used to build a classifier for discriminating distant-metastatic papillary thyroid cancer patients. Repertoire diversity was assessed with the Shannon index, and tumor-blood repertoire similarity with the Morisita-Horn index. TCRdb reanalyzed the raw reads on its own, using fastp at Q25 for trimming and MiXCR for clone calling, and kept in-frame beta chains. TCRdb's processing, not the authors', yielded these V and J calls. Counted in this sample were 20,000 to 25,000 clones; around 15% of them appeared once. The ten biggest clones cover more than 35% of the sample.

At least ten counts were recorded for this clone. Which antigen it targets is not known. Base qualities are not recorded, but no much larger clone differs from it by a single base. Findings and caveats that apply to the study as a whole: In both blood and tumor samples, TCR beta diversity was reported to be significantly higher in malignant tumors than in benign nodules.

This TCR came from a female donor with papillary thyroid cancer or a benign thyroid nodule (not recorded which). Some clones in this sample may be carry-over from other donors' samples. The sample taken for sequencing was blood. Recombination linked TRBV30 to TRBJ2-7, and 9 junctional nucleotides match TRBD2. The CDR3 region reads CAWRLAGTYEQYF. The DNA sequence is as follows: TGTGCCTGGAGACTAGCGGGTACCTACGAGCAGTACTTC.